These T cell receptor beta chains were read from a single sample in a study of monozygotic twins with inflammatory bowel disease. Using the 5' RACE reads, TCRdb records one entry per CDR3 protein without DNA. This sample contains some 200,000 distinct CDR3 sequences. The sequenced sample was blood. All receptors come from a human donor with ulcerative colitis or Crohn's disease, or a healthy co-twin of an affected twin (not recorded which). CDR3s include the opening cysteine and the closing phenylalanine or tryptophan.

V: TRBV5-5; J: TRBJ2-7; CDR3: CASSLWTRTVAYEQYF
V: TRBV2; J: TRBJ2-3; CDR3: CASRVTGRTDTQYF
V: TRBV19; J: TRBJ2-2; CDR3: CASSTKPEQGLLFF
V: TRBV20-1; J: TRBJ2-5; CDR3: CSARVEWRGETQYF
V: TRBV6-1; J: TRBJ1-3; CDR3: CASSESGTQDGNTIYF
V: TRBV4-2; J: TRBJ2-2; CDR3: CASSQASRKGTGELFF
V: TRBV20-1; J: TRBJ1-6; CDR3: CSAKDEGRNSPLHF
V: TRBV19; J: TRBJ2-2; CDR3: CASQRGRTNTGELFF
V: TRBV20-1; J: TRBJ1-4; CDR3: CSASLLRSQEKLFF
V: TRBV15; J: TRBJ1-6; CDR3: CATSRDRRGAPLHF
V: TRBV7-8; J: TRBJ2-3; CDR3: CASSLGFSPTQYF
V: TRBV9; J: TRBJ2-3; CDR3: CASSVFYGESTDTQYF
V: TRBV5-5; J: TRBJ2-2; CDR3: CASKALGTGELFF
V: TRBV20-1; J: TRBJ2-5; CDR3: CSARGLPGGTQYF
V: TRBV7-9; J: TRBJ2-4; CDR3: CASSLVPVGMPNIQYF
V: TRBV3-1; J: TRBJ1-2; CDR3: CASSQGLQAAAIGYTF
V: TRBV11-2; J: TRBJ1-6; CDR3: CASSLGGRSSYNSPLHF
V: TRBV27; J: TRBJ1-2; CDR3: CASSPLARALGGYTF
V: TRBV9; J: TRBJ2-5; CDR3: CASSLGTGQAETQYF
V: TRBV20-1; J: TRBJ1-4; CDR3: CSALFPTNEKLFF
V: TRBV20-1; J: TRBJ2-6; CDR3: CSALRAAFDSSGANVLTF
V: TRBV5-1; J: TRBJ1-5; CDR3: CASSPTPGQGTNQPQHF
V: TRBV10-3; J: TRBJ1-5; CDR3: CAIGAGPESPQHF
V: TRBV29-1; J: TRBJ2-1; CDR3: CSVETSGYYNEQFF
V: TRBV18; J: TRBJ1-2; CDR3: CASSSSRGVYGYTF
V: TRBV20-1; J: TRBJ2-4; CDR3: CSARAPGLAGDTWAKNIQYF
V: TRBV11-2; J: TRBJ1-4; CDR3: CASSFALYEKLFF
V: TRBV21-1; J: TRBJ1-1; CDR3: CASSNQNRDSYESTEAFF
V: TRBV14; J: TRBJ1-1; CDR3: CASSHRTRTGIWNTEAFF
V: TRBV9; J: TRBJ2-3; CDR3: CASSVEGLADTQYF
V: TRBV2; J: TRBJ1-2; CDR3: CASSTGASYGYTF
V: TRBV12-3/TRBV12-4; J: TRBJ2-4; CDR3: CASSLDSTLNIQYF
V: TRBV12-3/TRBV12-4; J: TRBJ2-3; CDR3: CASSTDPSTDTQYF